These T cell receptor beta chains were read from a single sample in a study of blood T cell repertoires in COVID-19. TCRdb's copy holds only in-frame clones and misses some; the assay was immunoSEQ multiplex PCR. The repertoire holds roughly 150,000 clones, with more than 75% as singletons. Sample: peripheral blood. These receptors were taken from a man in his late teens or twenties with COVID-19, enrolled during active disease. Both conserved end residues are part of each CDR3. A D gene is named only where the DNA matches it firmly. Clone size is given for some rows only: seen once, a few or many times, or a class if the clone is expanded.

J gene: TRBJ2-1
clone size: .
D gene: TRBD2
V gene: TRBV13
CDR3 protein: CASSRLAGGYYNEQFF
CDR3 DNA: TGTGCCAGCAGTCGACTAGCGGGAGGCTATTACAATGAGCAGTTCTTC

J gene: TRBJ1-4
clone size: .
D gene: TRBD1
V gene: TRBV7-9
CDR3 protein: CASSSGTGTGWEKLLF
CDR3 DNA: TGTGCCAGCAGCTCCGGGACCGGGACAGGGTGGGAAAAACTGCTTTTT

J gene: TRBJ1-1
clone size: .
D gene: .
V gene: TRBV7-2
CDR3 protein: CASSFSTGNTEAFF
CDR3 DNA: TGTGCCAGCAGCTTTAGTACAGGGAACACTGAAGCTTTCTTT

J gene: TRBJ2-3
clone size: .
D gene: .
V gene: TRBV28
CDR3 protein: CASSLSHFSSTDTQYF
CDR3 DNA: TGTGCCAGCAGTTTATCCCACTTTTCTAGCACAGATACGCAGTATTTT

J gene: TRBJ2-1
clone size: .
D gene: TRBD1
V gene: TRBV6-2/TRBV6-3
CDR3 protein: CASSSVGTAYNEQFF
CDR3 DNA: TGTGCCAGCAGCTCCGTTGGGACAGCTTACAATGAGCAGTTCTTC

J gene: TRBJ1-6
clone size: .
D gene: TRBD1
V gene: TRBV15
CDR3 protein: CATSGTGGYNSPLHF
CDR3 DNA: TGTGCCACCAGCGGGACAGGGGGGTATAATTCACCCCTCCACTTT

J gene: TRBJ1-2
clone size: .
D gene: TRBD1
V gene: TRBV28
CDR3 protein: CASSPWDRGNYGYTF
CDR3 DNA: TGTGCCAGCAGTCCCTGGGACAGGGGAAACTATGGCTACACCTTC

J gene: TRBJ2-3
clone size: .
D gene: .
V gene: TRBV29-1
CDR3 protein: CSVDGISNITQYF
CDR3 DNA: TGCAGCGTTGACGGTATTTCGAATATTACGCAGTATTTT

J gene: TRBJ1-6
clone size: .
D gene: TRBD1
V gene: TRBV5-5
CDR3 protein: CASSLRGPGMNSPLHF
CDR3 DNA: TGTGCCAGCAGCTTGAGGGGGCCGGGGATGAATTCACCCCTCCACTTT

J gene: TRBJ2-1
clone size: .
D gene: TRBD2
V gene: TRBV27
CDR3 protein: CASSPYRSYSGLGYNEQFF
CDR3 DNA: TGTGCCAGCAGCCCCTACCGCTCCTATAGCGGGTTAGGGTACAATGAGCAGTTCTTC

J gene: TRBJ2-7
clone size: .
D gene: .
V gene: TRBV9
CDR3 protein: CASSPGSYEQYF
CDR3 DNA: TGTGCCAGCAGCCCCGGGTCGTACGAGCAGTACTTC

J gene: TRBJ1-4
clone size: .
D gene: .
V gene: TRBV2
CDR3 protein: CASSDLNEKLFF
CDR3 DNA: TGTGCCAGCAGTGACTTAAATGAAAAACTGTTTTTT

J gene: TRBJ2-7
clone size: .
D gene: TRBD1
V gene: TRBV19
CDR3 protein: CASSVGTVYEQYF
CDR3 DNA: TGTGCCAGTAGTGTCGGGACAGTCTACGAGCAGTACTTC

J gene: TRBJ1-1
clone size: .
D gene: TRBD1
V gene: TRBV7-7
CDR3 protein: CASSLSTGGTEAFF
CDR3 DNA: TGTGCTAGCAGCTTGTCGACAGGGGGCACTGAAGCTTTCTTT

J gene: TRBJ2-5
clone size: .
D gene: .
V gene: TRBV6-2/TRBV6-3
CDR3 protein: CASSYGSLETQYF
CDR3 DNA: TGTGCCAGCAGTTACGGCTCCTTGGAGACCCAGTACTTC

J gene: TRBJ1-6
clone size: .
D gene: .
V gene: TRBV27
CDR3 protein: CASRVAGLRYNSPLHF
CDR3 DNA: TGTGCCAGCAGGGTGGCAGGCCTACGTTATAATTCACCCCTCCACTTT

J gene: TRBJ2-1
clone size: .
D gene: .
V gene: TRBV9
CDR3 protein: CASSVDLGRSNEQFF
CDR3 DNA: TGTGCCAGCAGCGTAGACCTAGGGAGAAGCAATGAGCAGTTCTTC

J gene: TRBJ2-1
clone size: .
D gene: .
V gene: TRBV7-2
CDR3 protein: CASSLERAGLGYNEQFF
CDR3 DNA: TGTGCCAGCAGCTTAGAACGCGCGGGCCTAGGGTACAATGAGCAGTTCTTC

J gene: TRBJ1-1
clone size: .
D gene: .
V gene: TRBV25-1
CDR3 protein: CASRGNTEAFF
CDR3 DNA: TGTGCCAGCCGGGGGAACACTGAAGCTTTCTTT

J gene: TRBJ1-1
clone size: .
D gene: .
V gene: TRBV4-2
CDR3 protein: CASSHPLQGKAEAFF
CDR3 DNA: TGTGCCAGCAGCCACCCACTACAGGGTAAAGCTGAAGCTTTCTTT

J gene: TRBJ2-2
clone size: .
D gene: TRBD2
V gene: TRBV25-1
CDR3 protein: CASSEYDTSGSIGELFF
CDR3 DNA: TGTGCCAGCAGTGAATATGATACTAGCGGGAGTATCGGGGAGCTGTTTTTT

J gene: TRBJ1-6
clone size: .
D gene: TRBD1
V gene: TRBV5-1
CDR3 protein: CASSTHSGTGAALRNSPLHF
CDR3 DNA: TGCGCCAGCAGCACACATTCCGGGACAGGGGCCGCCCTCAGAAATTCACCCCTCCACTTT

J gene: TRBJ2-3
clone size: .
D gene: TRBD2
V gene: TRBV19
CDR3 protein: CASSETSGPTDTQYF
CDR3 DNA: TGTGCCAGTAGTGAGACTAGCGGGCCCACAGATACGCAGTATTTT

J gene: TRBJ1-4
clone size: once
D gene: .
V gene: TRBV28
CDR3 protein: CASSFSSGPNEKLFF
CDR3 DNA: TGTGCCAGCAGTTTTTCTTCAGGGCCTAATGAAAAACTGTTTTTT